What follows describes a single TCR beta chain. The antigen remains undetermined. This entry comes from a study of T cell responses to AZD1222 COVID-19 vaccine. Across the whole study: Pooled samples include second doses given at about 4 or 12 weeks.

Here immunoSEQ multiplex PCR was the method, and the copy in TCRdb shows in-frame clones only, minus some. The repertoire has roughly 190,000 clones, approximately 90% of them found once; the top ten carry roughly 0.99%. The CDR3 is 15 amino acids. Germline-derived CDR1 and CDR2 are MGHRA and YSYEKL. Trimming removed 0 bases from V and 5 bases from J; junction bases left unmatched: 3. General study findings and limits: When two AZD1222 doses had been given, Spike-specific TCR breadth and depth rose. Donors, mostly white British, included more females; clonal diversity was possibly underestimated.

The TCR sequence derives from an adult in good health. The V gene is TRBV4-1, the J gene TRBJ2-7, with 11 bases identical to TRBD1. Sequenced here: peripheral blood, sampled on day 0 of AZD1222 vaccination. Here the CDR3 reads CASSQEDRGQDEQYF. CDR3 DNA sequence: TGCGCCAGCAGCCAAGAGGACAGGGGGCAGGACGAGCAGTACTTC.